The 11 T cell receptor beta chains listed next were all sequenced from one sample in a study of cytomegalovirus exposure and HLA in healthy donors. PCR was performed using 60 Vbeta and 13 Jbeta primers. Generated by immunoSEQ multiplex PCR, the TCRdb table keeps only in-frame clones and is missing some. The sample yields some 110,000 clones, over 60% seen once. Material: PBMCs. The receptor source for this set is a man aged 45-60 years in good health and CMV-seronegative.

This chain uses TRBV2 with TRBJ2-2; 9 nucleotides align to TRBD1. Germline trimming cut 8 bases from V and 8 bases from J; bases unmatched to any gene: 12. In germline, CDR1 is SNHLY, CDR2 FYNNEI. CDR3 length: 15 residues. Here the CDR3 DNA reads TGTGCCAGCGAGGTCGGGACAGGGTCAACAGGGGAGCTGTTTTTT. Residues: CASEVGTGSTGELFF. Together with reference TRBV2 and TRBJ2-2, the CDR3 gives the full variable domain: EPEVTQTPSHQVTQMGQEVILRCVPISNHLYFYWYRQILGQKVEFLVSFYNNEISEKSEIFDDQFSVERPDGSNFTLKIRSTKLEDSAMYFCASEVGTGSTGELFFGEGSRLTVL.

The J gene is TRBJ2-3, the V gene TRBV15; 7 bases are shared with TRBD1. CDR1 and CDR2 from the germline V gene are LNHNV and YYDKDF (reference sequence). CDR3 length equals 16 residues. With V trimmed by 2 bases and J by 2 bases, 7 bases remained unmatched. This CDR3 is CATSRNRGEVTDTQYF. CDR3 nucleotide sequence: TGTGCCACCAGCAGAAACAGGGGTGAGGTCACAGATACGCAGTATTTT.

This clone was recorded once. This rearrangement joins TRBV10-3 to TRBJ2-5, with D possibly being TRBD2 (6 bases). Germline V gene data show CDR1 as ENHRY and CDR2 as SYGVKD. Trimming took off 4 bases at V and 5 bases at J, with 20 bases between the two ends. The CDR3 is 16 amino acids. The CDR3 bases are TGTGCCATCAGTGGTCGGTCAGACTCTCGGGGGGAGACCCAGTACTTC. Amino acids: CAISGRSDSRGETQYF.

The genes are TRBV9 and TRBJ2-5; D gene ambiguous. Germline assignment: CDR1 SGDLS and CDR2 YYNGEE. The CDR3 has 14 amino acids. Trimming took off 0 bases at V and 1 base at J, with 7 bases between the two ends. CDR3 coding DNA: TGTGCCAGCAGCGTAGGGTGGGCCCAAGAGACCCAGTACTTC. Translation gives CASSVGWAQETQYF.

This clone came up once. This chain links TRBV9 with TRBJ1-2; the D is unclear. V lost 0 bases to trimming and J lost 7 bases, with 13 bases between them. CDR3 length: 14 amino acids. CDR1 and CDR2 (germline): SGDLS, YYNGEE. The CDR3 DNA follows: TGTGCCAGCAGCGTAGCTGTGGGAGCTGGTGGCTACACCTTC. This encodes CASSVAVGAGGYTF.

The chain is built from TRBV27 and TRBJ1-1; the D is unclear. V lost 3 bases, J lost 6 bases, and 11 bases lay in between. The V gene's germline CDR1 is MNHEY and CDR2 SMNVEV (reference sequence). CDR3 size: 13 residues. In DNA, the CDR3 is TGTGCCAGCAGTTTGCTAGGAAAGTCTGAAGCTTTCTTT. Protein product: CASSLLGKSEAFF.

V usage is TRBV5-1 and J usage is TRBJ1-1; 12 bases align to TRBD1. CDR1 and CDR2 (germline): SGHRS, YFSETQ. There are 16 residues in the CDR3. Germline trimming cut 4 bases from V and 1 base from J; bases unmatched to any gene: 5. The DNA of the CDR3 is TGCGCCAGCAGCCCGGGACAGGGGGCTTGGAACACTGAAGCTTTCTTT. Its translation: CASSPGQGAWNTEAFF.

The V gene is TRBV4-3, the J gene TRBJ2-5, with D unresolved. CDR3 length equals 13 residues. CDR1 and CDR2 from the germline V gene are LGHNA and YSLEER. V lost 0 bases to trimming and J lost 4 bases, with 6 bases between them. The CDR3 here is CASSQDIRETQYF. The CDR3 DNA sequence: TGCGCCAGCAGCCAAGATATCCGAGAGACCCAGTACTTC.

The chain has TRBV7-2 and TRBJ1-6; TRBD1 aligns across 10 bases. Trimming at V came to 8 bases and at J to 11 bases, leaving 3 bases not matched to a gene. The CDR3 contains 12 residues. Germline lookup yields CDR1 SGHTA and CDR2 FQGNSA. The CDR3 DNA is TGTGCCAGCGGGGACAGGGGTGCACCCCTCCACTTT. Translated: CASGDRGAPLHF.

The CDR3 reads CATSRTGAANQPQHF. As DNA, the CDR3 is TGTGCCACCAGCAGGACAGGTGCGGCCAATCAGCCCCAGCATTTT. This chain connects TRBV15 to TRBJ1-5; tentative D call: TRBD1 (6 bases). Germline values: CDR1 LNHNV, CDR2 YYDKDF (reference sequence). The germline V and J ends were trimmed by 3 bases and 3 bases, with 12 bases remaining between them. This CDR3 region has 15 residues. The full variable domain, its missing parts supplied by reference TRBV15 and TRBJ1-5, is DAMVIQNPRYQVTQFGKPVTLSCSQTLNHNVMYWYQQKSSQAPKLLFHYYDKDFNNEADTPDNFQSRRPNTSFCFLDIRSPGLGDTAMYLCATSRTGAANQPQHFGDGTRLSIL.

The chain uses TRBV11-3 and TRBJ2-3, with 8 bases matching TRBD1. V shed 1 base, J shed 4 bases, and the junction held 4 bases outside the gene matches. Germline CDR1 reads SGHNT; CDR2 reads YENEEA. CDR3 size: 15 residues. For the CDR3, the DNA is TGTGCCAGCAGCTTAGGGGACAGGAGGTCAGATACGCAGTATTTT. It translates to CASSLGDRRSDTQYF.